The 18 T cell receptor beta chains given below trace back to one sample, sequenced in a study of cytomegalovirus exposure and HLA in healthy donors. Primers included in the PCR were 60 Vbeta and 13 Jbeta primers. Produced via immunoSEQ multiplex PCR; TCRdb's table is partial and in-frame only. Of under 300,000 clones in the sample, around 81% were seen once. Sample: PBMCs. These receptors originate from a woman aged 55-69 years in good health and CMV-seropositive.

This clone showed up just once. The CDR3, as DNA: TGTGCCAGCAGTCAAATGGCAAGGGCGGGAGAGCAGTACTTC. Its protein product is CASSQMARAGEQYF. The gene calls are TRBV6-1 and TRBJ2-7; weak D call: TRBD2 (6 bases). The germline gives CDR1 MNHNS, CDR2 SASEGT. Trimming removed 5 bases at V and 7 bases at J, with 18 bases between. This CDR3 spans 14 amino acids.

This chain uses TRBV11-2 with TRBJ1-3, with 8 bases aligning to TRBD1. The CDR3 has 14 amino acids. The V gene's germline CDR1 is SGHAT and CDR2 FQNNGV. The trim removed 6 bases at V and 4 bases at J, leaving 5 bases unmatched. The CDR3 loop is CASRQTGEGNTIYF. CDR3 DNA: TGTGCCAGCAGACAGACAGGGGAGGGAAACACCATATATTTT.

The rearrangement links TRBV19 to TRBJ2-2, with 7 nucleotides matching TRBD2. The V segment lost 2 bases and the J segment 1 base; nucleotides outside the gene matches: 4. The CDR3 spans 16 residues. Germline V CDR1 and CDR2: LNHDA, SQIVND (reference sequence). CDR3: CASSIRLAGNTGELFF. The CDR3 nucleotides are TGTGCCAGTAGTATACGGTTAGCGGGGAACACCGGGGAGCTGTTTTTT.

CDR3 sequence: CASSLGAGNPNEQFF. In DNA, the CDR3 is TGTGCCAGCAGTTTAGGGGCAGGGAACCCCAATGAGCAGTTCTTC. V gene TRBV27 combines with J gene TRBJ2-1, with a possible D match to TRBD1 (5 bases). Germline V gene sequence: CDR1 MNHEY, CDR2 SMNVEV (reference sequence). Between the trimmed V and J ends, which lost 2 bases and 6 bases, there was a span of 14 bases. The CDR3 runs to 15 residues.

Points on this clone: The same CDR3 can be traced to other DNA sequences in this sample. The chain combines TRBV10-3 with TRBJ1-2, with D tentatively TRBD1 (6 bases). Germline-derived CDR1 and CDR2 are ENHRY and SYGVKD. The V gene lost 3 bases and the J gene lost 5 bases, with 7 bases spanning the gap. The CDR3 has 12 amino acids. CDR3 nucleotides: TGTGCCATCAGTGAAGGGGGTTATGGCTACACCTTC. Protein product: CAISEGGYGYTF.

The CDR3 sequence: CASSPGTAYEQYF. DNA for the CDR3: TGTGCCAGCAGCCCGGGGACAGCCTACGAGCAGTACTTC. The chain links TRBV5-4 to TRBJ2-7, with 7 bases aligning to TRBD1. The CDR3 consists of 13 residues. Germline CDR1 and CDR2: SGHNT and YYREEE (reference sequence). The junction had 3 bases not matched to a gene; V was cut back by 4 bases and J by 2 bases.

The V gene is TRBV19, the J gene TRBJ2-2, with TRBD2 matching over 8 bases. Germline CDR1 LNHDA, CDR2 SQIVND (reference sequence). There are 18 residues in the CDR3. Trimming took 5 bases from V and 5 from J; bases not matched to a gene: 16. The CDR3 protein is CASSFSGTYAGYTGELFF. The CDR3 region has the DNA TGTGCCAGTAGTTTTAGCGGGACGTACGCCGGTTATACCGGGGAGCTGTTTTTT.

V usage is TRBV5-1 and J usage is TRBJ2-7, with TRBD1 identical over 9 bases. CDR3 size: 14 residues. The germline V gene encodes CDR1 SGHRS and CDR2 YFSETQ. V was pared by 6 bases and J by 7 bases, with 11 bases of the junction left unmatched. The CDR3 is CASKGGQGVREQYF. In DNA form, the CDR3 reads TGCGCCAGCAAGGGGGGACAGGGCGTACGGGAGCAGTACTTC.

V gene TRBV2 combines with J gene TRBJ1-5, with a weak D call TRBD1 (6 bases). Trimming took 3 bases from V and 7 from J, leaving 19 bases between them. Germline CDR1 is SNHLY and CDR2 is FYNNEI. The CDR3 length is 16 residues. CDR3 nucleotides: TGTGCCAGCAGTGAGTTAGCGGGACACCGGAGGCAGCCCCAGCATTTT. Protein: CASSELAGHRRQPQHF.

The V gene is TRBV2, the J gene TRBJ2-2; 11 bases fit TRBD2. Trimming took 4 bases from V and 5 from J; bases not matched to a gene: 3. CDR1 and CDR2 (germline): SNHLY, FYNNEI. The CDR3 spans 15 residues. CDR3 sequence: CASSARTSGTGELFF. CDR3 sequence (DNA): TGTGCCAGCAGTGCGCGGACTAGCGGGACCGGGGAGCTGTTTTTT.

This chain uses TRBV4-1 with TRBJ2-1; 8 bases fit TRBD2. Germline loops: CDR1 MGHRA, CDR2 YSYEKL. The ends lost 6 bases at V and 9 bases at J; junction bases unmatched: 16. The CDR3 consists of 16 residues. CDR3: CASRGGGGMGRVEQFF. The DNA for the CDR3 is TGCGCCAGCAGGGGGGGCGGGGGGATGGGGCGAGTTGAGCAGTTCTTC.

This chain uses TRBV7-6 with TRBJ2-5; 10 bases fit TRBD2. This CDR3 is built from 16 residues. V trimming: 8 bases; J trimming: 5 bases; junction bases outside the gene matches: 14. Germline lookup yields CDR1 SGHVS and CDR2 FNYEAQ. Here the CDR3 reads CASLLGLAGDGETQYF. DNA of the CDR3: TGTGCCAGCCTCTTGGGGCTAGCGGGAGACGGGGAGACCCAGTACTTC. The whole variable domain, filled in from reference TRBV7-6 and TRBJ2-5, reads GAGVSQSPRYKVTKRGQDVALRCDPISGHVSLYWYRQALGQGPEFLTYFNYEAQQDKSGLPNDRFSAERPEGSISTLTIQRTEQRDSAMYRCASLLGLAGDGETQYFGPGTRLLVL.

V and J are TRBV28 and TRBJ2-2; D is perhaps TRBD2 (6 bases). The CDR3 totals 17 residues. V lost 5 bases to trimming and J lost 2 bases, with 18 bases between them. The germline gives CDR1 MDHEN, CDR2 SYDVKM. DNA for the CDR3: TGTGCCAGCAGTGATGCGGGACCTCTCCTAAACACCGGGGAGCTGTTTTTT. It translates to CASSDAGPLLNTGELFF.

CDR3 nucleotides: TGTGCCAGCAGCTGGAAGACAGGGTCCGACGAGCAGTACTTC. Translating gives CASSWKTGSDEQYF. V gene TRBV5-4 combines with J gene TRBJ2-7; the match to TRBD1 covers 7 bases. CDR1 is SGHNT and CDR2 is YYREEE in the germline V gene (reference sequence). V shed 3 bases and J 5 bases; nucleotides not matched to a gene: 8. The CDR3 runs 14 residues.

Comments on this clone: The junction departs from the called germline gene at one end, perhaps through a read error. The rearrangement uses TRBV7-9 and TRBJ1-2; tentatively, D is TRBD1 (5 bases). Germline V lookup: CDR1 SEHNR, CDR2 FQNEAQ (reference sequence). The CDR3 has 12 amino acids. The CDR3 loop reads CASSLVSADSYF. In nucleotides, the CDR3 is TGTGCCAGCAGCTTAGTTTCCGCCGACAGTTACTTC.

The chain couples TRBV14 to TRBJ1-2; no reliable D call. The CDR3 extends over 13 amino acids. V was cut by 1 base and J by 8 bases, with 11 bases left in between. Per the germline V gene, CDR1 is SGHDN and CDR2 is FVKESK. The CDR3 DNA reads as TGTGCCAGCAGCCAAGCCGCGGGAACAGGCTACACCTTC. It specifies CASSQAAGTGYTF.

This CDR3 reads CASSNTGEDKDQPQHF. CDR3 coding DNA: TGTGCCAGCAGTAACACAGGGGAAGATAAAGATCAGCCCCAGCATTTT. This chain uses TRBV2 with TRBJ1-5; TRBD1 agrees at 7 bases. J lost 5 bases, V lost 5 bases, and 12 bases had no gene match. Germline CDR1 SNHLY, CDR2 FYNNEI. The CDR3 spans 16 residues.

The table lists this clone with a count of one. The chain links TRBV15 to TRBJ2-5; TRBD2 matches at 7 bases. The end of the DNA is better explained by TRBJ2-7, so the J call may be wrong. Germline CDR1 and CDR2: LNHNV and YYDKDF (reference sequence). The CDR3 loop spans 14 amino acids. CDR3 DNA sequence: TGTGCCACCAGTAATGGCGGGAGCTCCTACGAGCAGTACTTC. Translated: CATSNGGSSYEQYF.